These 9 T cell receptor beta chains were all obtained from the same sample, sequenced in a study of blood T cell repertoires in COVID-19. Produced via immunoSEQ multiplex PCR; TCRdb's table is partial and in-frame only. Of approximately 250,000 clones in the sample, about 88% were seen once. Material: peripheral blood. These receptors came from a man between 18 and 29 years old with active or convalescent COVID-19.

A single count supports this clone. The CDR3: CASSSGLENEKLFF. In DNA, the CDR3 is TGCGCCAGCAGCTCGGGACTGGAGAATGAAAAACTGTTTTTT. This chain joins TRBV5-1 and TRBJ1-4, with D perhaps matching TRBD1 (5 bases). Germline-derived CDR1 and CDR2 are SGHRS and YFSETQ. Trimming shortened V by 3 bases and J by 5 bases, and 11 bases separated the two germline ends. CDR3 length: 14 residues.

The chain couples TRBV6-5 to TRBJ2-7; 7 nucleotides match TRBD1. V lost 7 bases, J lost 5 bases, and 8 bases stayed unmatched. The germline gives CDR1 MNHEY, CDR2 SVGAGI. The CDR3 runs to 13 residues. CDR3 sequence: CASNTGARHEQYF. CDR3 in DNA: TGTGCCAGCAATACAGGGGCGCGTCACGAGCAGTACTTC.

Comment on this clone: Germline is not matched at one junction end, which may reflect a read error. The chain links TRBV29-1 to TRBJ1-3, with 7 bases matching TRBD1. CDR3 length equals 14 residues. The germline CDR1 and CDR2 sequences are SQVTM and ANQGSEA. In nucleotides, the CDR3 is TGCAGCGTTGAAGAAGGGTCAGGGGGAACCACCATATATTTT. This sequence encodes CSVEEGSGGTTIYF. Using reference TRBV29-1 and TRBJ1-3 for the parts outside the CDR3, the full variable domain is SAVISQKPSRDICQRGTSLTIQCQVDSQVTMMFWYRQQPGQSLTLIATANQGSEATYESGFVIDKFPISRPNLTFSTLTVSNMSPEDSSIYLCSVEEGSGGTTIYFGEGSWLTVV.

The chain joins TRBV7-3 to TRBJ2-5; possible D gene TRBD2, 6 bases. Germline CDR1 SGHTA, CDR2 FQGTGA. The CDR3 contains 15 residues. The V end was cut by 1 base, the J end by 1 base, with 10 bases between. The CDR3 DNA follows: TGTGCCAGCAGCTTAAAAGGGCGGGGCCAAGAGACCCAGTACTTC. Protein sequence: CASSLKGRGQETQYF.

This clone is a singleton in its sample. V usage is TRBV9 and J usage is TRBJ2-7, with D perhaps TRBD1 (5 bases). In germline, CDR1 is SGDLS, CDR2 YYNGEE. The V and J ends lost 3 bases and 2 bases respectively, with 15 bases between them. The CDR3 sequence is 15 residues long. CDR3 in amino acids: CASSAGHSDPYEQYF. The CDR3 bases are TGTGCCAGCAGCGCCGGACACTCAGACCCCTACGAGCAGTACTTC.

The chain couples TRBV18 to TRBJ2-3; D unresolved. Germline assignment: CDR1 KGHSH and CDR2 LQKENI. The CDR3 totals 14 residues. The V end was cut by 4 bases, the J end by 0 bases, with 8 bases between. This CDR3 is CASSQIESTDTQYF. In nucleotides, the CDR3 is TGTGCCAGCTCACAAATCGAGAGCACAGATACGCAGTATTTT.

The chain employs TRBV4-1 and TRBJ2-3; possible D gene TRBD2, 6 bases. Trimming removed 0 bases from V and 9 bases from J, with 19 bases in between. Germline CDR1 and CDR2: MGHRA and YSYEKL. The CDR3 contains 16 residues. CDR3 loop: CASSQDRGRGLRTQYF. DNA for the CDR3: TGCGCCAGCAGCCAAGATCGTGGGCGGGGCTTGAGAACGCAGTATTTT.

CDR3 nucleotides: TGTGCCAGCAGCCCGGACTCTAAGAAGCCCTACGAGCAGTACTTC. This sequence encodes CASSPDSKKPYEQYF. The chain recombines TRBV5-4 with TRBJ2-7, with a weak D call TRBD2 (5 bases). Germline V lookup: CDR1 SGHNT, CDR2 YYREEE (reference sequence). There are 15 residues in the CDR3. V was cut by 4 bases and J by 2 bases, with 16 bases left in between.

The genes are TRBV6-5 and TRBJ2-2, with D maybe TRBD2 (5 bases). This CDR3 comprises 15 residues. CDR1 and CDR2 from the germline V gene are MNHEY and SVGAGI. V was trimmed by 7 bases and J by 1 base, leaving 13 bases between them. CDR3: CASNKGRGNTGELFF. CDR3 coding DNA: TGTGCCAGCAACAAAGGACGGGGGAACACCGGGGAGCTGTTTTTT.